What follows are 20 T cell receptor beta chains derived from one specimen sequenced in a study of cytomegalovirus exposure and HLA in healthy donors. PCR amplification relied on 60 Vbeta primers (plus 13 Jbeta primers). Here immunoSEQ multiplex PCR was the method, and the copy in TCRdb shows in-frame clones only, minus some. This sample carries 150,000 to 200,000 clones, with approximately 6.9% going to the ten biggest clones. Sequenced material: PBMCs. These receptors were collected from a man aged 25 to 40 in good health and CMV-seronegative.

The chain uses TRBV27 and TRBJ1-1; tentative D call: TRBD1 (6 bases). The CDR3 runs 14 residues. V was pared by 6 bases and J by 0 bases, with 11 bases between. CDR1 is MNHEY and CDR2 is SMNVEV in the germline V gene (reference sequence). The CDR3 is CASSRQEMNTEAFF. As DNA, the CDR3 is TGTGCCAGCAGCCGACAGGAGATGAACACTGAAGCTTTCTTT.

The rearrangement joins TRBV2 to TRBJ1-5; no firm D call. Germline CDR1 is SNHLY and CDR2 is FYNNEI. This CDR3 is built from 14 residues. V gave up 8 bases and J gave up 3 bases, with 14 bases separating them. The CDR3 coding sequence is TGTGCCAGCGGTCTAGTTTCCTCCAATCAGCCCCAGCATTTT. Protein: CASGLVSSNQPQHF. Full variable domain (rest looked up from reference TRBV2 and TRBJ1-5): EPEVTQTPSHQVTQMGQEVILRCVPISNHLYFYWYRQILGQKVEFLVSFYNNEISEKSEIFDDQFSVERPDGSNFTLKIRSTKLEDSAMYFCASGLVSSNQPQHFGDGTRLSIL.

The chain recombines TRBV5-4 with TRBJ1-1, with a tentative D call TRBD1 (6 bases). From germline, CDR1 is SGHNT and CDR2 YYREEE (reference sequence). Trimming removed 5 bases from V and 5 bases from J, with 16 bases in between. This CDR3 has 14 amino acids. CDR3 region: CASSLQGVGTEAFF. DNA for the CDR3: TGTGCCAGCAGTTTACAGGGTGTAGGGACTGAAGCTTTCTTT.

The CDR3 spells CASTLFGGSTEAFF. As DNA, the CDR3 is TGCGCCAGCACCCTATTCGGGGGGAGCACTGAAGCTTTCTTT. V and J are TRBV5-1 and TRBJ1-1; tentatively, D is TRBD1 (5 bases). V lost 6 bases to trimming and J lost 4 bases, with 16 bases between them. The CDR3 is 14 residues long. CDR1 is SGHRS and CDR2 is YFSETQ in the germline V gene. The full variable domain, in which reference TRBV5-1 and TRBJ1-1 provide the parts outside the CDR3, is KAGVTQTPRYLIKTRGQQVTLSCSPISGHRSVSWYQQTPGQGLQFLFEYFSETQRNKGNFPGRFSGRQFSNSRSEMNVSTLELGDSALYLCASTLFGGSTEAFFGQGTRLTVV.

This rearrangement joins TRBV7-2 to TRBJ2-7; 8 bases line up with TRBD1. The J segment lost 7 bases and the V segment lost 6 bases, leaving 5 bases of the junction unmatched. This CDR3 spans 12 amino acids. The germline V gene has CDR1 SGHTA and CDR2 FQGNSA. CDR3 residues: CASRQGEREQYF. CDR3 nucleotides: TGTGCCAGCAGACAGGGGGAGCGGGAGCAGTACTTC.

This chain links TRBV6-5 with TRBJ2-7; TRBD1 aligns across 7 bases. After removal of 5 bases from V and 3 bases from J, the junction contained 7 bases not matched to a gene. CDR3 length: 14 residues. Germline lookup yields CDR1 MNHEY and CDR2 SVGAGI. The CDR3 loop is CASSRQGDGYEQYF. For the CDR3, the DNA is TGTGCCAGCAGTAGACAGGGAGACGGCTACGAGCAGTACTTC.

This chain joins TRBV4-2 and TRBJ2-1, with 7 bases matching TRBD1. Per the germline V gene, CDR1 is LGHNA and CDR2 is YNFKEQ. Unmatched junction bases numbered 13, after V lost 3 bases and J lost 5 bases. This CDR3 is built from 17 residues. CDR3 sequence (DNA): TGTGCCAGCAGCCAGACCAAAGACGGGACAGAAGACAATGAGCAGTTCTTC. It codes for CASSQTKDGTEDNEQFF.

The DNA for the CDR3 is TGTGCCAGCAGCCAAGATAGGCAGGGGGCCTATGGCTACACCTTC. It encodes CASSQDRQGAYGYTF. The chain links TRBV4-2 to TRBJ1-2; 8 bases match TRBD1. CDR3 length: 15 amino acids. J gave up 4 bases and V 0 bases, and 4 bases lay outside the gene matches. Germline-derived CDR1 and CDR2 are LGHNA and YNFKEQ.

V and J are TRBV29-1 and TRBJ2-7; possible D gene TRBD1, 6 bases. The V gene's germline CDR1 is SQVTM and CDR2 ANQGSEA. Trimming shortened V by 0 bases and J by 0 bases, and 12 bases separated the two germline ends. This CDR3 has 15 amino acids. The CDR3 region is CSVEEGQGSSYEQYF. The CDR3 DNA is TGCAGCGTTGAAGAAGGGCAGGGGAGCTCCTACGAGCAGTACTTC.

This chain links TRBV6-5 with TRBJ2-5; D not resolved. Germline loops: CDR1 MNHEY, CDR2 SVGAGI. This CDR3 comprises 12 residues. V lost 4 bases and J lost 5, with 8 bases in between. The CDR3 coding sequence is TGTGCCAGCAGTTCCCAGACTGAGACCCAGTACTTC. It yields the protein CASSSQTETQYF.

The V call is TRBV19, the J call TRBJ2-1; D remains unclear. The CDR3 runs 15 residues. V lost 10 bases, J lost 2 bases, and 18 bases lay in between. Per germline, CDR1 LNHDA and CDR2 SQIVND (reference sequence). CDR3 sequence (DNA): TGTGCCAAAGACAACGCGACCCCTCCCTACAATGAGCAGTTCTTC. Protein sequence: CAKDNATPPYNEQFF.

The chain recombines TRBV7-9 with TRBJ2-3; D is unclear. Germline V gene data show CDR1 as SEHNR and CDR2 as FQNEAQ (reference sequence). The CDR3 extends over 12 amino acids. Trimming cost V 4 bases and J 10 bases, with 12 bases left between them. The chain's CDR3 is CASSSNSPAQYF. The CDR3 DNA reads TGTGCCAGCAGCTCGAACTCTCCTGCGCAGTATTTT.

The chain couples TRBV5-1 to TRBJ2-5, with TRBD1 matching 9 bases. The DNA end is a closer match to TRBJ2-7, so the J assignment may be wrong. CDR3 size: 14 residues. CDR1 and CDR2 from the germline V gene are SGHRS and YFSETQ. The CDR3: CASKRTGVEGEQYF. CDR3 coding DNA: TGCGCCAGCAAAAGGACAGGGGTGGAAGGCGAGCAGTACTTC.

The chain employs TRBV30 and TRBJ2-5; TRBD2 matches at 7 bases. The better agreement between TRBJ2-7 and the DNA end casts doubt on the J call. The CDR3 covers 13 residues. Germline V CDR1 and CDR2: GTSNPN, SVGIG (reference sequence). The CDR3 sequence is CAWSFGGSYEQYF. In DNA form, the CDR3 reads TGTGCCTGGAGTTTCGGGGGGTCCTACGAGCAGTACTTC.

The rearrangement joins TRBV7-2 to TRBJ2-1; TRBD2 aligns across 11 bases. J lost 9 bases, V lost 4 bases, and 8 bases had no gene match. Germline assignment: CDR1 SGHTA and CDR2 FQGNSA. The CDR3 totals 15 residues. As DNA, the CDR3 is TGTGCCAGCAGCTCTGATAGCGGGGGGGCCCTTGAGCAGTTCTTC. It codes for CASSSDSGGALEQFF.

The chain carries TRBV2 and TRBJ2-3; 7 bases map to TRBD2. Germline values: CDR1 SNHLY, CDR2 FYNNEI. This CDR3 comprises 15 residues. The trim removed 3 bases at V and 2 bases at J, leaving 5 bases unmatched. The CDR3 is CASSEWRGYTDTQYF. Here the CDR3 DNA reads TGTGCCAGCAGTGAGTGGCGGGGGTACACAGATACGCAGTATTTT.

The chain is built from TRBV13 and TRBJ2-3; maybe TRBD2 (5 bases). The CDR3 sequence is 15 residues long. Germline V gene sequence: CDR1 PRHDT, CDR2 FYEKMQ (reference sequence). The V end was cut by 2 bases, the J end by 3 bases, with 12 bases between. The CDR3 nucleotides read TGTGCCAGCAGCTTATTAGCGAGCGCAACAGATACGCAGTATTTT. Its translation is CASSLLASATDTQYF.

The chain employs TRBV28 and TRBJ2-2; D perhaps matches TRBD1 (6 bases). The CDR3 has 13 residues. The V end lost 7 bases, the J end lost 4 bases, and 10 bases lay between the germline ends. Germline V gene sequence: CDR1 MDHEN, CDR2 SYDVKM. CDR3 region: CASIIQGTGELFF. The DNA for the CDR3 is TGTGCCAGCATCATACAGGGCACCGGGGAGCTGTTTTTT.

The rearrangement joins TRBV25-1 to TRBJ2-1; possible D gene TRBD1, 6 bases. The CDR3 contains 15 residues. Germline V gene data show CDR1 as MGHDK and CDR2 as SYGVNS. Trimming took off 4 bases at V and 3 bases at J, with 13 bases between the two ends. CDR3 protein: CASSGRDTYYNEQFF. The CDR3 nucleotides read TGTGCCAGCAGTGGCCGGGACACATACTACAATGAGCAGTTCTTC.

The chain couples TRBV4-2 to TRBJ2-7, with D perhaps matching TRBD1 (5 bases). This CDR3 contains 16 residues. Trimming removed 0 bases from V and 10 bases from J, with 22 bases in between. Germline CDR1 is LGHNA and CDR2 is YNFKEQ. CDR3 DNA: TGTGCCAGCAGCCAAGATGGGGCTCTCCGGGCGGCGGTTCAGTACTTC. Its translation is CASSQDGALRAAVQYF.